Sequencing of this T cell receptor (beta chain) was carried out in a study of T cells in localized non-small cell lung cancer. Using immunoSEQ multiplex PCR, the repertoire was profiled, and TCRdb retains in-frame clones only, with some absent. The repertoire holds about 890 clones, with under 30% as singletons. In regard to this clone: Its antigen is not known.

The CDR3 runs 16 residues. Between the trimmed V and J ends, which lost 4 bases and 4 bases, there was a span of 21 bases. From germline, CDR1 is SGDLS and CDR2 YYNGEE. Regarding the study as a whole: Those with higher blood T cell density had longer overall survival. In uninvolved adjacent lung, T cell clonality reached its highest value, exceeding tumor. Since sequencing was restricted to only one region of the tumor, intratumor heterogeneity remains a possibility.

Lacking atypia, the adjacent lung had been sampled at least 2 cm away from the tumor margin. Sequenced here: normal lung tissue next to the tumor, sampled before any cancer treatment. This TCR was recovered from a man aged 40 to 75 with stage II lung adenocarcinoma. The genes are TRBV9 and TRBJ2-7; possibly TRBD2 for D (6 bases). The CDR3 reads CASSPRLGGGSYEQYF. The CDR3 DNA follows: TGTGCCAGCAGCCCCCGGCTTGGGGGAGGATCATACGAGCAGTACTTC.